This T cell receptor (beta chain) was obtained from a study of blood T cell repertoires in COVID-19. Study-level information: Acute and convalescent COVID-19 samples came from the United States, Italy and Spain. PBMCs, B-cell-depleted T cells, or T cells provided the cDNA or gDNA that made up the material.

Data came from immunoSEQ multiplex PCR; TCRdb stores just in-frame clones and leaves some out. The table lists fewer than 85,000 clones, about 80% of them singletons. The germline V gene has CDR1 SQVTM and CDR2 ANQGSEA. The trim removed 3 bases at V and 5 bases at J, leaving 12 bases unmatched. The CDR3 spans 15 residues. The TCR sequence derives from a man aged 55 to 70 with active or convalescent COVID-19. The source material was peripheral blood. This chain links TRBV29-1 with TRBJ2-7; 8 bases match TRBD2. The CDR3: CSVDSPSGPGDEQYF. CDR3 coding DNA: TGCAGCGTTGACTCCCCTAGCGGGCCAGGCGACGAGCAGTACTTC.